These 5 T cell receptor beta chains came from one sample sequenced in a study of tumor and adjacent non-tumor tissue in lung cancer. This sample's RNA came from whole unsorted tissue. TCRbeta libraries were built with three rounds of nested PCR, modified from ARM-PCR. TCRdb independently ran MiXCR on the multiplex PCR reads; one entry per CDR3 protein. Here the sample spans about 110,000 distinct CDR3 sequences, 84% being singletons. The sample comprised lung tumor tissue. All receptors come from a man in his 70s with non-small cell lung cancer.

This clonotype was seen more than once but under ten times. This may come from a read error, since a much larger clone is one base off. The chain has TRBV24-1 and TRBJ2-7, with D uncertain. Looked up from germline, CDR1 is KGHDR and CDR2 is SFDVKD. With 4 bases removed from V and 7 bases from J, the gap between germline ends came to 13 bases. CDR3 length equals 13 residues. CDR3 sequence: CATSDSAREEQYF. The CDR3 DNA follows: TGTGCCACCAGTGACTCGGCACGCGAGGAGCAGTACTTC.

A note on this clonotype: At one end, the junction sequence differs from germline, possibly due to a read error. J is TRBJ1-1 and V is TRBV6-2 or TRBV6-3, with no clear D. Germline V gene sequence: CDR1 MNHEY, CDR2 SVGEGT. The CDR3 is made up of 13 amino acids. CDR3 bases: TGTGCCAGCAGTGAGATGGTGAATACTGAAGCTTTCTTT. Protein: CASSEMVNTEAFF.

The chain carries TRBV5-4 and TRBJ2-7; D possibly matches TRBD1 or TRBD2 (5 bases each). Trimming pared 4 bases from V and 4 bases from J, leaving 15 bases between. The CDR3 runs 14 residues. CDR1 is SGHNT and CDR2 is YYREEE in the germline V gene (reference sequence). In DNA, the CDR3 is TGTGCCAGCAGCGCCGCGTCTGGGGGTTACGAGCAGTACTTC. Its translation is CASSAASGGYEQYF.

Worth noting for this clonotype: This clone may be a read error of a much larger clone one base away. The chain combines TRBV30 with TRBJ2-7; D is possibly TRBD1 or TRBD2 (5 bases each). CDR3 length: 15 amino acids. V lost 0 bases and J lost 6, with 18 bases in between. The germline V gene has CDR1 GTSNPN and CDR2 SVGIG (reference sequence). CDR3 DNA: TGTGCCTGGAGTGTAGAGAGGTGGTTGAGGGGCGAGCAGTACTTC. Translated: CAWSVERWLRGEQYF.

As regards this clonotype: The conserved final phenylalanine or tryptophan is absent from the CDR3, which likely points to a read error. It is unclear where the CDR3 begins or ends on the DNA, so no DNA is shown, and the CDR3 is as TCRdb lists it. The chain carries TRBV4-3 and TRBJ2-1; TRBD2, as called in the table, went unchecked against the DNA. Germline CDR1 and CDR2: LGHNA and YSLEER. Ends included, the CDR3 has 17 residues. The CDR3 spells CASSQDPSGAEYNEQLL.